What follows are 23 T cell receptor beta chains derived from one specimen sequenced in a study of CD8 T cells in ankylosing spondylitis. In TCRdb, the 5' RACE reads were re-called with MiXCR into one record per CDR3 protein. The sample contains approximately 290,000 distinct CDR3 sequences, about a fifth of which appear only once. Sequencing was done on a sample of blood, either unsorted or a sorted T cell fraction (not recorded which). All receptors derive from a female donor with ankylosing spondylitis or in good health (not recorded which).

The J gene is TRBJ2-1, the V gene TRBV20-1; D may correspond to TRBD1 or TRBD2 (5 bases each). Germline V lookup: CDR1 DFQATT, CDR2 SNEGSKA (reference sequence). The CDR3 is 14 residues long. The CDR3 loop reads CRVRVRGSYNEQFF. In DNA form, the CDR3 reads TGCAGAGTGCGGGTTAGGGGTTCCTACAATGAGCAGTTCTTC.

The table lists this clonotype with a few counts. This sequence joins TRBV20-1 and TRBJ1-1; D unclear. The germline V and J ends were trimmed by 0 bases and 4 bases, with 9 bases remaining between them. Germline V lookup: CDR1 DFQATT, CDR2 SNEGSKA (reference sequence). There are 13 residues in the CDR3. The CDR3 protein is CSARDGRGTEAFF. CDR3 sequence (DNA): TGCAGTGCTAGAGATGGGAGAGGCACTGAAGCTTTCTTT.

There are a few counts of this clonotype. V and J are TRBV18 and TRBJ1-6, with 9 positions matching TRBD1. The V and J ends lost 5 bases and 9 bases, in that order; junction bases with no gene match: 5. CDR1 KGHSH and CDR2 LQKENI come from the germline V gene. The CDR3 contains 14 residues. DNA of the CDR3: TGTGCCAGCTCAAACGACAGGGGGAGTTCACCCCTCCACTTT. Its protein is CASSNDRGSSPLHF.

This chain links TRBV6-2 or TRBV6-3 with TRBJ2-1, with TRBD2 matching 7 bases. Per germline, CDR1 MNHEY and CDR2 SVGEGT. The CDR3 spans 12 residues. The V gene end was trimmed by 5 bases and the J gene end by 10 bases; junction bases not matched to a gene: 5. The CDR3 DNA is TGTGCCAGCAGTAGACTAGCTTGGGAGCAGTTCTTC. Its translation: CASSRLAWEQFF.

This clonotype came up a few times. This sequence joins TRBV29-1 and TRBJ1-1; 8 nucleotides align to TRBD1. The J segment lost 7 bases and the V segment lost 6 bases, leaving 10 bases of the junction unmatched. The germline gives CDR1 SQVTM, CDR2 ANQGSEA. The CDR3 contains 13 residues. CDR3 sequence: CSVKGLTGVEAFF. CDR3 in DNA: TGCAGCGTCAAAGGTCTGACAGGGGTTGAAGCTTTCTTT. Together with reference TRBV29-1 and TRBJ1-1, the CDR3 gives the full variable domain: SAVISQKPSRDICQRGTSLTIQCQVDSQVTMMFWYRQQPGQSLTLIATANQGSEATYESGFVIDKFPISRPNLTFSTLTVSNMSPEDSSIYLCSVKGLTGVEAFFGQGTRLTVV.

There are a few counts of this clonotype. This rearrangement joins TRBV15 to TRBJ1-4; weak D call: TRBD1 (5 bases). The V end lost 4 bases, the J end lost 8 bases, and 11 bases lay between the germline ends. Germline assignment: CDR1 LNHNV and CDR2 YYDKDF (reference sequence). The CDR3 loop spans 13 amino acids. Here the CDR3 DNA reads TGTGCCACCAGCAACCCGGAGGGGGAAAAACTGTTTTTT. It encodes CATSNPEGEKLFF.

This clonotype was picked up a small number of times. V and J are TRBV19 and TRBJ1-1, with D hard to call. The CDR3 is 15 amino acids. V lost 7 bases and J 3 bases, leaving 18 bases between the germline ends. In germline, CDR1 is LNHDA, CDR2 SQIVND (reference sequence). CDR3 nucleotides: TGTGCCAGTACCCCTGGCCGCCCTTGGGACACTGAAGCTTTCTTT. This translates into CASTPGRPWDTEAFF.

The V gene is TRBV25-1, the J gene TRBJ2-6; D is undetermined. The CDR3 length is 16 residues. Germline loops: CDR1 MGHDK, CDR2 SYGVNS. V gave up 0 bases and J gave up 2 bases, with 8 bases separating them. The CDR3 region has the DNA TGTGCCAGCAGTGAATATGTCTGGGCTGGGGCCAACGTCCTGACTTTC. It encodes CASSEYVWAGANVLTF.

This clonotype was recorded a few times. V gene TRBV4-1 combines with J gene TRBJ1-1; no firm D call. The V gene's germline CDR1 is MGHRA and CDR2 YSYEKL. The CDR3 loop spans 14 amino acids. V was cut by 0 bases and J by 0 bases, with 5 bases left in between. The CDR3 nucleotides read TGCGCCAGCAGCCAAGAGGGCATGAACACTGAAGCTTTCTTT. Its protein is CASSQEGMNTEAFF.

CDR3 sequence reads: CASSIRDRDSPLHF. In DNA form, the CDR3 reads TGTGCCAGCAGTATCCGGGACAGAGATTCACCCCTCCACTTT. The rearrangement joins TRBV12-3 or TRBV12-4 to TRBJ1-6; TRBD1 agrees at 7 bases. The CDR3 runs 14 residues. V lost 5 bases, J lost 8 bases, and 6 bases stayed unmatched.

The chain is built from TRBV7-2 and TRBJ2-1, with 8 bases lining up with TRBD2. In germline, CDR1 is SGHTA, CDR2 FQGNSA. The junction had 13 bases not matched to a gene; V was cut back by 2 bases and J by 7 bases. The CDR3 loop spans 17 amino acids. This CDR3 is CASSLRRPGGPLNEQFF. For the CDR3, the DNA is TGTGCCAGCAGCTTAAGAAGGCCGGGAGGGCCTTTAAATGAGCAGTTCTTC. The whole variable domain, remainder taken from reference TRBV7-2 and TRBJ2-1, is GAGVSQSPSNKVTEKGKDVELRCDPISGHTALYWYRQSLGQGLEFLIYFQGNSAPDKSGLPSDRFSAERTGGSVSTLTIQRTQQEDSAVYLCASSLRRPGGPLNEQFFGPGTRLTVL.

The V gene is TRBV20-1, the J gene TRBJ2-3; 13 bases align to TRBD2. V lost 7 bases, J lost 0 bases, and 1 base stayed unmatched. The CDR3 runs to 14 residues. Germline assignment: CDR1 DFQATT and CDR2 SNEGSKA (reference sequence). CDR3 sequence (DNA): TGCAGTGTACTAGCGGGAGGGAGCACAGATACGCAGTATTTT. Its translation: CSVLAGGSTDTQYF.

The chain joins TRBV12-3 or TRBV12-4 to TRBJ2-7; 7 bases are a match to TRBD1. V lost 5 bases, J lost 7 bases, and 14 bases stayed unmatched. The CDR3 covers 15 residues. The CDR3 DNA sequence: TGTGCCAGCAGTGTATTCGGACAGGCCTTGGGGGAGCAGTACTTC. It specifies CASSVFGQALGEQYF.

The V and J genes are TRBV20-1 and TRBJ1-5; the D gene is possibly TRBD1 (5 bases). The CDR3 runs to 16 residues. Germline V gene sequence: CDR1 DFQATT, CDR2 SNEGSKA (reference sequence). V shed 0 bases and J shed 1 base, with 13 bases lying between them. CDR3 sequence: CSARDPAGSSNQPQHF. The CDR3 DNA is TGCAGTGCTAGAGATCCGGCAGGGTCGAGCAATCAGCCCCAGCATTTT.

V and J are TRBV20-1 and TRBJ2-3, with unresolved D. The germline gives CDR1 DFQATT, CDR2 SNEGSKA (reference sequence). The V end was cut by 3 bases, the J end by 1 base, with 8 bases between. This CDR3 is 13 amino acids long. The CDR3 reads CSASTTGTDTQYF. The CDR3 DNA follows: TGCAGTGCTAGCACGACGGGCACAGATACGCAGTATTTT.

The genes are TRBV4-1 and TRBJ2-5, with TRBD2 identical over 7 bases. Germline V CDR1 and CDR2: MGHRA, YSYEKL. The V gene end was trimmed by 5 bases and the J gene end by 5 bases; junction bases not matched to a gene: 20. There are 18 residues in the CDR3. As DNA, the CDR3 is TGCGCCAGCAGCTATCCCCCGTCGTGGGAGGGCCTTGTTGAGACCCAGTACTTC. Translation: CASSYPPSWEGLVETQYF.

The CDR3 reads CSASRLAGGDYEQYF. CDR3 DNA sequence: TGCAGTGCTAGCCGACTAGCGGGAGGGGACTACGAGCAGTACTTC. J is TRBJ2-7 and V is TRBV20-1; 14 bases are a match to TRBD2. The length of the CDR3 is 15 residues. J lost 3 bases, V lost 3 bases, and 4 bases had no gene match. Germline V gene lookup returns CDR1 DFQATT and CDR2 SNEGSKA (reference sequence).

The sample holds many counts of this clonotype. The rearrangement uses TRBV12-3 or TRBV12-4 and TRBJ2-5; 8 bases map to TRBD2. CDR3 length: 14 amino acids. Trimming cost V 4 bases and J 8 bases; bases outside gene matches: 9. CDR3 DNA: TGTGCCAGCAGTTATGCGGGAGGCCCTAGAACCCAGTACTTC. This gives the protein CASSYAGGPRTQYF.

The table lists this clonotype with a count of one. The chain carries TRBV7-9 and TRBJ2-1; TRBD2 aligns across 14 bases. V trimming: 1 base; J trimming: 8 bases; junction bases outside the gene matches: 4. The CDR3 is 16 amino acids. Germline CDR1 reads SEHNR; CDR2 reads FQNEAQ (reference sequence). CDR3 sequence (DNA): TGTGCCAGCAGCTTAGTCCTGACTAGCGGGAGGGATGAGCAGTTCTTC. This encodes CASSLVLTSGRDEQFF. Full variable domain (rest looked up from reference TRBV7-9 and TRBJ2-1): DTGVSQNPRHKITKRGQNVTFRCDPISEHNRLYWYRQTLGQGPEFLTYFQNEAQLEKSRLLSDRFSAERPKGSFSTLEIQRTEQGDSAMYLCASSLVLTSGRDEQFFGPGTRLTVL.

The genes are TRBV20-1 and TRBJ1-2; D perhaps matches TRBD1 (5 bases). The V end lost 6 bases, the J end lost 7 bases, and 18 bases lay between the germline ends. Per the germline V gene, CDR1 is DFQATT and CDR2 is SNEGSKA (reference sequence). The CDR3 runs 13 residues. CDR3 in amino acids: CSALTWGIGGYTF. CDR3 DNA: TGCAGTGCCTTAACATGGGGCATTGGTGGCTACACCTTC.

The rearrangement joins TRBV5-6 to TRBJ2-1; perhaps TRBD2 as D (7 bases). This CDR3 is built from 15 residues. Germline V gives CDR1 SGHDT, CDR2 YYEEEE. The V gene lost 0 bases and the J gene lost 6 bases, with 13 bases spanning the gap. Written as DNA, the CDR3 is TGTGCCAGCAGCTTGGGAGGGGGACTACTCAATGAGCAGTTCTTC. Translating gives CASSLGGGLLNEQFF.

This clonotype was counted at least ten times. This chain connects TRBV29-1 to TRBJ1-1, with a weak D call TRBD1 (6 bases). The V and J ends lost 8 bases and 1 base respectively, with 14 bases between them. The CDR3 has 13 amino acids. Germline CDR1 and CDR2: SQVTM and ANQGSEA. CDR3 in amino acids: CSCLGHPNTEAFF. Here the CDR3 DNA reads TGCAGCTGCTTGGGACATCCGAACACTGAAGCTTTCTTT.

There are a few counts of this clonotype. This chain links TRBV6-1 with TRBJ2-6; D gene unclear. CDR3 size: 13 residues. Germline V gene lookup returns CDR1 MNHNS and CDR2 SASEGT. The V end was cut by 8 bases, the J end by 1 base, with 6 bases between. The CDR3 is CASLKSGANVLTF. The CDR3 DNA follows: TGTGCCAGCCTGAAGTCTGGGGCCAACGTCCTGACTTTC.